The 6 T cell receptor beta chains below come from one sample, sequenced in a study of T cell changes during pregnancy in multiple sclerosis. Profiled with immunoSEQ multiplex PCR; TCRdb holds only in-frame clones, not every one. This sample has about 47,000 clones; 80% to 90% occur once, and the top ten carry roughly 8.5%. The sequencing here drew on CD8+ T cells from peripheral blood mononuclear cells, taken in the second trimester of pregnancy. The source of these receptors is a female donor with multiple sclerosis, enrolled in a pregnancy study.

The chain links TRBV6-1 to TRBJ2-2; 7 bases fit TRBD2. Germline values: CDR1 MNHNS, CDR2 SASEGT. The junction had 6 bases not matched to a gene; V was cut back by 6 bases and J by 5 bases. This CDR3 has 14 amino acids. CDR3 in amino acids: CASRGREDTGELFF. The CDR3 DNA follows: TGTGCCAGCAGAGGGAGGGAGGATACCGGGGAGCTGTTTTTT.

This clone has only a few counts. The chain has TRBV27 and TRBJ1-2, with unresolved D. The CDR3 runs to 14 residues. From germline, CDR1 is MNHEY and CDR2 SMNVEV (reference sequence). V shed 4 bases and J shed 5 bases, with 14 bases lying between them. Written as DNA, the CDR3 is TGTGCCAGCAGTTCGGACGGGAGTCGATATGGCTACACCTTC. Protein sequence: CASSSDGSRYGYTF.

The V and J genes are TRBV4-1 and TRBJ1-3, with no clear D. The CDR3 covers 14 residues. Trimming removed 4 bases from V and 0 bases from J, with 7 bases in between. Germline V CDR1 and CDR2: MGHRA, YSYEKL. This CDR3 is CASSRADSGNTIYF. In DNA, the CDR3 is TGCGCCAGCAGCCGAGCCGACTCTGGAAACACCATATATTTT.

Only one count was recorded for this clone. This chain joins TRBV13 and TRBJ1-3; D is unresolved. The CDR3 runs 12 residues. Trimming took 2 bases from V and 4 from J, leaving 3 bases between them. Germline lookup yields CDR1 PRHDT and CDR2 FYEKMQ (reference sequence). CDR3: CASSLIGNTIYF. The CDR3 DNA reads as TGTGCCAGCAGCTTAATAGGAAACACCATATATTTT.

This sequence joins TRBV28 and TRBJ1-2; tentatively, D is TRBD1 (5 bases). The CDR3 has 15 residues. Germline CDR1 is MDHEN and CDR2 is SYDVKM. Trimming stripped 10 bases from V and 2 bases from J, with 20 bases between. The CDR3 region is CATQNVRGWNYGYTF. Here the CDR3 DNA reads TGTGCCACCCAAAACGTAAGGGGATGGAACTATGGCTACACCTTC.

This chain uses TRBV5-8 with TRBJ2-2; TRBD1 matches at 8 bases. Looked up from germline, CDR1 is SGHTS and CDR2 is YDEGEE. V was clipped by 3 bases and J by 2 bases; unmatched bases: 12. CDR3 size: 18 residues. This CDR3 is CASSSFSGGIGNTGELFF. In DNA form, the CDR3 reads TGTGCCAGCAGCTCCTTTTCAGGGGGCATAGGAAACACCGGGGAGCTGTTTTTT.